What follows are 8 T cell receptor beta chains derived from one specimen sequenced in a study of blood T cell repertoires in COVID-19. Measured with immunoSEQ multiplex PCR; TCRdb has only the in-frame clones, and not every one. Among some 120,000 clones listed, 87% were seen once. The specimen was peripheral blood. The receptors were gathered from a woman between 55 and 75 years old with acute or convalescent COVID-19.

This clone came up once. The rearrangement links TRBV5-4 to TRBJ1-6, with 8 bases identical to TRBD1. The germline gives CDR1 SGHNT, CDR2 YYREEE (reference sequence). J lost 10 bases, V lost 4 bases, and 10 bases had no gene match. CDR3 length equals 15 residues. The CDR3 DNA is TGTGCCAGCAGCATTGGACAGGGCGGTGGATCACCCCTCCACTTT. Translating it yields CASSIGQGGGSPLHF.

This sequence joins TRBV3-1 (or the pseudogene TRBV3-2) and TRBJ2-4; D may be TRBD2 (5 bases). V was pared by 1 base and J by 2 bases, with 9 bases between. Germline V gives CDR1 LGHDT, CDR2 YNNKEL (reference sequence). This CDR3 contains 15 residues. CDR3 protein: CASSQVRESKNIQYF. The CDR3 region has the DNA TGTGCCAGCAGCCAAGTTAGGGAGTCCAAAAACATTCAGTACTTC.

The V and J genes are TRBV24-1 and TRBJ1-2, with TRBD1 identical over 7 bases. The CDR3 runs to 14 residues. The ends lost 4 bases at V and 7 bases at J; junction bases unmatched: 8. Germline values: CDR1 KGHDR, CDR2 SFDVKD. This chain's CDR3 is CATSDQGQTFGYTF. The CDR3 DNA reads TGTGCCACCAGTGACCAGGGACAGACTTTTGGCTACACCTTC.

The V call is TRBV5-4, the J call TRBJ2-3; no clear D gene. Germline CDR1 reads SGHNT; CDR2 reads YYREEE (reference sequence). This CDR3 contains 13 residues. The V and J ends lost 3 bases and 1 base respectively, with 6 bases between them. The CDR3 sequence is CASSSRGTDTQYF. CDR3 DNA: TGTGCCAGCAGCTCCCGAGGCACAGATACGCAGTATTTT.

The genes are TRBV5-1 and TRBJ1-5; the match to TRBD1 covers 9 bases. The CDR3 loop spans 15 amino acids. V shed 1 base, J shed 5 bases, and the junction held 4 bases outside the gene matches. Germline lookup yields CDR1 SGHRS and CDR2 YFSETQ. This CDR3 reads CASSLTTGGYQPQHF. CDR3 DNA: TGCGCCAGCAGCTTGACGACAGGGGGATATCAGCCCCAGCATTTT.

V gene TRBV11-2 combines with J gene TRBJ1-1; 8 nucleotides align to TRBD1. This CDR3 has 14 amino acids. V dropped 6 bases and J dropped 1; count of bases not matched to a gene: 4. CDR1 and CDR2 from the germline V gene are SGHAT and FQNNGV. The CDR3 region is CASRSDRANTEAFF. The DNA for the CDR3 is TGTGCCAGCAGGTCGGACAGGGCGAACACTGAAGCTTTCTTT.

In the case of this clone: Different DNA sequences within this sample yield the same CDR3. The rearrangement links TRBV28 to TRBJ2-3; TRBD2 aligns across 9 bases. CDR1 MDHEN and CDR2 SYDVKM come from the germline V gene. J was trimmed by 6 bases and V by 5 bases; bases with no gene match: 3. The CDR3 runs to 13 residues. CDR3 coding DNA: TGTGCCAGCAGTCTAGCGGGGACTGATACGCAGTATTTT. Its protein is CASSLAGTDTQYF.

The gene calls are TRBV20-1 and TRBJ2-7; D is tentatively TRBD1 or TRBD2 (6 bases each). The germline CDR1 and CDR2 sequences are DFQATT and SNEGSKA (reference sequence). Between the trimmed V and J ends, which lost 3 bases and 12 bases, there was a span of 24 bases. CDR3 size: 14 residues. The CDR3 here is CSASGGLGGSRAYF. As DNA, the CDR3 is TGCAGTGCTAGTGGGGGGCTGGGCGGGTCCAGGGCGTACTTC.